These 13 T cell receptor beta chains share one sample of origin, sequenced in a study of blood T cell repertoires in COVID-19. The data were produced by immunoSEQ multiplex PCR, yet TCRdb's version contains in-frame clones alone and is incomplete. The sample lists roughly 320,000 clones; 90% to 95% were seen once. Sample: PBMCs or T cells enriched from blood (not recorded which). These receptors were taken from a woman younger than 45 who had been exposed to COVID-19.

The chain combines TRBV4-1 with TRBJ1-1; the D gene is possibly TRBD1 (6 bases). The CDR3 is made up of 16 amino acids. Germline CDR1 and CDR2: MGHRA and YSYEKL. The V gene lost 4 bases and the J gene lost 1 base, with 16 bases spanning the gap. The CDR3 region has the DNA TGCGCCAGCAGCCGGGGGCCCTCCGCGGCGAACACTGAAGCTTTCTTT. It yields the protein CASSRGPSAANTEAFF.

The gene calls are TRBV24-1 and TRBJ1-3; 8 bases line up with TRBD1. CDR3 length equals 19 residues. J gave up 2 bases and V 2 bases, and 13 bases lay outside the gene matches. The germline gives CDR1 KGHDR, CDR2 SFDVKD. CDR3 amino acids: CATSDSAGTGGIPGNTIYF. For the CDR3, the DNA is TGTGCCACCAGTGATTCGGCCGGGACAGGAGGGATCCCTGGAAACACCATATATTTT.

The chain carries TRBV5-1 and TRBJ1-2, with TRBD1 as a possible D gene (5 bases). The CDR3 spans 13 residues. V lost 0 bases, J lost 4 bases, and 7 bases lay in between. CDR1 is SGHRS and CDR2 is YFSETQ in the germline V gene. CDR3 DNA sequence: TGCGCCAGCAGCTTGGGCGGGGGCTATGGCTACACCTTC. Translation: CASSLGGGYGYTF.

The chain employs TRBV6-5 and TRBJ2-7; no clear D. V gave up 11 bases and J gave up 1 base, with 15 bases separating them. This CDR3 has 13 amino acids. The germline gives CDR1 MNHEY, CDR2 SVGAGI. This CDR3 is CAPPRCGSYEQYF. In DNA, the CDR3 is TGTGCCCCCCCGAGGTGTGGGTCCTACGAGCAGTACTTC.

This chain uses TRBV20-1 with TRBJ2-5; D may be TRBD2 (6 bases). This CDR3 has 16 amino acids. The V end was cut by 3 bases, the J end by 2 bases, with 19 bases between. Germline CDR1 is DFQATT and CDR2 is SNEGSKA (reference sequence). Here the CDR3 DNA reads TGCAGTGCTAGTGAGCCGACTAGTTATCGTCAAGAGACCCAGTACTTC. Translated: CSASEPTSYRQETQYF.

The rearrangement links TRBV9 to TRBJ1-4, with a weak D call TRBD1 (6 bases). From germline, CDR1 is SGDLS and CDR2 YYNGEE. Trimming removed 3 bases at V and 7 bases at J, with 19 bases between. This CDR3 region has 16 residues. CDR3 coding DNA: TGTGCCAGCAGCGCCGGGGGGCTTATTGGAGGTGAAAAACTGTTTTTT. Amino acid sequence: CASSAGGLIGGEKLFF.

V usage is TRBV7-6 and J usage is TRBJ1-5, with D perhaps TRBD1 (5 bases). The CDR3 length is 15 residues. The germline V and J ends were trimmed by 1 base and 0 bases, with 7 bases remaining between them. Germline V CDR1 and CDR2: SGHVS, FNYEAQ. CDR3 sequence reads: CASSLEQASNQPQHF. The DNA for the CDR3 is TGTGCCAGCAGCTTAGAACAGGCTAGCAATCAGCCCCAGCATTTT.

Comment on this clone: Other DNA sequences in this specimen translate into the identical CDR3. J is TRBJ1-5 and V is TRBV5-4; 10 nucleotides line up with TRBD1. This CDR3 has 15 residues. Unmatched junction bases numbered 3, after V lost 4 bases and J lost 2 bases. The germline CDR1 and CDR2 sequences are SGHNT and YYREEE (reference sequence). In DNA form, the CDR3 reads TGTGCCAGCAGCCCAGGGACAGGGGGCAATCAGCCCCAGCATTTT. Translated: CASSPGTGGNQPQHF.

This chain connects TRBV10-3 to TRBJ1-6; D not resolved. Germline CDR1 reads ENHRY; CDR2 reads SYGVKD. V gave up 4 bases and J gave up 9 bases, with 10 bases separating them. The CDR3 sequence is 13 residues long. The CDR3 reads CAISGPAGSPLHF. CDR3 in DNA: TGTGCCATCAGTGGCCCGGCGGGTTCACCCCTCCACTTT.

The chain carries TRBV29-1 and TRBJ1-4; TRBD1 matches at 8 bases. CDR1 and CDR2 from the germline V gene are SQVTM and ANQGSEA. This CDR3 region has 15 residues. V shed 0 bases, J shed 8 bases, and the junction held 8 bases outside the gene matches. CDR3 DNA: TGCAGCGTTGAAGACCCGGGACAGGCGGGGGAAAAACTGTTTTTT. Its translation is CSVEDPGQAGEKLFF. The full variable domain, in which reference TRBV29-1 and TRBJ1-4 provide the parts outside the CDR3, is SAVISQKPSRDICQRGTSLTIQCQVDSQVTMMFWYRQQPGQSLTLIATANQGSEATYESGFVIDKFPISRPNLTFSTLTVSNMSPEDSSIYLCSVEDPGQAGEKLFFGSGTQLSVL.

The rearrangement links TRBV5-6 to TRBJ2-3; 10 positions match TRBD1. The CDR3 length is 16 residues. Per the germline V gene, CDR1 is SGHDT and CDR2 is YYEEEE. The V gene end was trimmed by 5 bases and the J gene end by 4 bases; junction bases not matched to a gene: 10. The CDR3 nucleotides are TGTGCCAGCAGAGCCCCGGGACAGGGGTGGGCAGATACGCAGTATTTT. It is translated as CASRAPGQGWADTQYF.

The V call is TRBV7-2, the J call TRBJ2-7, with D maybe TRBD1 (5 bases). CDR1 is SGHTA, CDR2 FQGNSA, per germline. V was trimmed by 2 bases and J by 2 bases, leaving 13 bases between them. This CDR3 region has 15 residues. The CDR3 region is CASSLPQGFAYEQYF. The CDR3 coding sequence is TGTGCCAGCAGCTTACCCCAGGGATTTGCCTACGAGCAGTACTTC.

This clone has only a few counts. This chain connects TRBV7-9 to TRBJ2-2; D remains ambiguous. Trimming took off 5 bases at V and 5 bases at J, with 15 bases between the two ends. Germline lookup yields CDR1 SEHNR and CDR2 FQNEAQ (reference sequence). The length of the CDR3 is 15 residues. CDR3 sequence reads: CASSLISVGTGELFF. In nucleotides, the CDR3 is TGTGCCAGCAGCCTTATATCGGTCGGGACCGGGGAGCTGTTTTTT.